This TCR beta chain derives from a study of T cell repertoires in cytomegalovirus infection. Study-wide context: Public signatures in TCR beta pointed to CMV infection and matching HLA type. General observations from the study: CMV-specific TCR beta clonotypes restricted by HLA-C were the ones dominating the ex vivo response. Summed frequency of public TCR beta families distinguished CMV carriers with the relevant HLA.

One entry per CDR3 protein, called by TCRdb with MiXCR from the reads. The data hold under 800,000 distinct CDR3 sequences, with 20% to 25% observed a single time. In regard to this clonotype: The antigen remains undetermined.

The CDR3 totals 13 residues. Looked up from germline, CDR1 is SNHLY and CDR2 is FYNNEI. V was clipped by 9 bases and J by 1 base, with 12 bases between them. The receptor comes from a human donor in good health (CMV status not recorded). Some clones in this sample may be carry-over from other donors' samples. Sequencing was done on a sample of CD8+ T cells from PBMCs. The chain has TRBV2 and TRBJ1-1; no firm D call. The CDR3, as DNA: TGTGCCAGAGGTCGGGTTTCGAACACTGAAGCTTTCTTT. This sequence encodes CARGRVSNTEAFF.